Listed here is a single T cell receptor (beta chain). The junction and the germline gene differ at one end; a read error may be behind it. The CDR3 has 16 amino acids. The germline gives CDR1 SGHDN, CDR2 FVKESK. The sample belongs to a study of T cells in Graves' hyperthyroidism and ophthalmopathy. What was amplified from RNA transcripts were TCR beta CDR3 regions. TCR CDR3 underwent first-round RT-PCR with the HTBI primer set. In TCRdb, the multiplex PCR reads were re-called with MiXCR into one record per CDR3 protein. The sample has some 490,000 distinct CDR3 sequences; approximately 22% are singletons.

This receptor was obtained from a woman in her seventies with Graves' ophthalmopathy. The V call is TRBV14, the J call TRBJ2-1, with TRBD2 identical over 9 bases. The sample consisted of blood. CDR3 residues: CANSGLAGTFLNEQFF. The CDR3 nucleotides are TGTGCCAACAGCGGGCTAGCGGGAACCTTTCTCAATGAGCAGTTCTTC.